The 27 T cell receptor beta chains presented below share a single source sample, sequenced in a study of long-term antiretroviral therapy in people with HIV. Samples were assayed with immunoSEQ v3.0 at survey level. Assay: immunoSEQ multiplex PCR; the TCRdb copy retains only in-frame clones and omits some. The table shows approximately 32,000 clones, with roughly 80% occurring only once. The material sequenced was unsorted PBMCs, taken 0.3 years after starting antiretroviral therapy. The receptor source for this set is a man aged 18 to 29 with HIV.

This clone is a singleton in its sample. The chain uses TRBV6-1 and TRBJ2-7; perhaps D is TRBD1 or TRBD2 (5 bases each). V gave up 4 bases and J gave up 4 bases, with 17 bases separating them. This CDR3 has 15 amino acids. Germline V CDR1 and CDR2: MNHNS, SASEGT. CDR3 protein: CASSAIRDGGYEQYF. CDR3 in DNA: TGTGCCAGCAGTGCTATCCGGGATGGGGGATACGAGCAGTACTTC.

V gene TRBV7-9 combines with J gene TRBJ2-1; D gene ambiguous. Germline CDR1 is SEHNR and CDR2 is FQNEAQ (reference sequence). Trimming removed 3 bases from V and 6 bases from J, with 3 bases in between. The CDR3 has 11 amino acids. CDR3 in DNA: TGTGCCAGCAGCTTTCCCAATGAGCAGTTCTTC. Translated, it gives CASSFPNEQFF.

In its sample, this clone was seen a few times. This sequence joins TRBV10-3 and TRBJ2-7, with 11 bases identical to TRBD2. The CDR3 spans 15 residues. The J segment lost 4 bases and the V segment lost 1 base, leaving 3 bases of the junction unmatched. Germline CDR1 reads ENHRY; CDR2 reads SYGVKD. For the CDR3, the DNA is TGTGCCATCAGTGAGTGGGGGACTAGCGGATACGAGCAGTACTTC. The encoded protein is CAISEWGTSGYEQYF.

The chain uses TRBV27 and TRBJ1-1; possible D gene TRBD1, 6 bases. V shed 6 bases and J shed 4 bases, with 12 bases lying between them. The CDR3 length is 13 residues. The germline gives CDR1 MNHEY, CDR2 SMNVEV (reference sequence). The CDR3 sequence: CASSSGQFTEAFF. Here the CDR3 DNA reads TGTGCCAGCAGCTCAGGACAGTTCACTGAAGCTTTCTTT.

V is TRBV10-3 and J is TRBJ2-1; the D is unclear. V shed 6 bases and J shed 2 bases, with 14 bases lying between them. The CDR3 runs to 15 residues. Germline CDR1 and CDR2: ENHRY and SYGVKD. The CDR3 nucleotides read TGTGCCATCAGCTCCGAGGCGGCACCCTACAATGAGCAGTTCTTC. This gives the protein CAISSEAAPYNEQFF.

The chain joins TRBV9 to TRBJ2-7, with D maybe TRBD2 (5 bases). Germline lookup yields CDR1 SGDLS and CDR2 YYNGEE. With 3 bases removed from V and 1 base from J, the gap between germline ends came to 8 bases. The CDR3 extends over 13 amino acids. In DNA form, the CDR3 reads TGTGCCAGCAGCGGTGAGGGATCCTACGAGCAGTACTTC. It translates to CASSGEGSYEQYF.

This clone was seen a single time. The rearrangement uses TRBV2 and TRBJ2-1, with 7 bases matching TRBD2. Trimming at V came to 7 bases and at J to 9 bases, leaving 9 bases not matched to a gene. This CDR3 contains 13 residues. Germline V gene data show CDR1 as SNHLY and CDR2 as FYNNEI. The DNA of the CDR3 is TGTGCCAGCACCCAACGCGGGGAGGGTGAGCAGTTCTTC. It encodes CASTQRGEGEQFF. Full variable domain (missing parts from reference TRBV2 and TRBJ2-1): EPEVTQTPSHQVTQMGQEVILRCVPISNHLYFYWYRQILGQKVEFLVSFYNNEISEKSEIFDDQFSVERPDGSNFTLKIRSTKLEDSAMYFCASTQRGEGEQFFGPGTRLTVL.

Here the CDR3 reads CASAQPNTGELFF. The CDR3 coding sequence is TGTGCCAGCGCGCAGCCGAACACCGGGGAGCTGTTTTTT. The rearrangement links TRBV6-5 to TRBJ2-2; D remains unclear. V lost 8 bases, J lost 0 bases, and 7 bases lay in between. The germline V gene encodes CDR1 MNHEY and CDR2 SVGAGI. CDR3 length: 13 amino acids.

The V call is TRBV6-1, the J call TRBJ1-1; D may be TRBD1 (5 bases). The V gene lost 1 base and the J gene lost 1 base, with 13 bases spanning the gap. The CDR3 is 16 residues long. Germline V CDR1 and CDR2: MNHNS, SASEGT. The CDR3 is CASSEGQGSRNTEAFF. CDR3 nucleotide sequence: TGTGCCAGCAGTGAAGGGCAGGGTAGCAGGAACACTGAAGCTTTCTTT.

This rearrangement joins TRBV5-4 to TRBJ2-2; 10 nucleotides agree with TRBD1. The CDR3 has 16 amino acids. Germline lookup yields CDR1 SGHNT and CDR2 YYREEE (reference sequence). J lost 6 bases, V lost 4 bases, and 9 bases had no gene match. The CDR3 spells CASSEYRDRGSGELFF. In DNA, the CDR3 is TGTGCCAGCAGCGAATACCGGGACAGGGGATCCGGGGAGCTGTTTTTT.

This chain connects TRBV4-3 to TRBJ1-1; the D is unclear. The CDR3 runs 14 residues. V shed 0 bases and J shed 10 bases, with 15 bases lying between them. Germline V gene sequence: CDR1 LGHNA, CDR2 YSLEER. The CDR3 protein is CASSQEKSGYLAFF. Here the CDR3 DNA reads TGCGCCAGCAGCCAAGAGAAGTCGGGGTATTTAGCTTTCTTT.

V and J are TRBV7-2 and TRBJ2-5; D might be TRBD1 or TRBD2, each matching 5 bases. Trimming removed 4 bases from V and 2 bases from J, with 14 bases in between. Germline CDR1 and CDR2: SGHTA and FQGNSA. CDR3 length: 15 residues. The CDR3: CASSSTGTTQETQYF. DNA for the CDR3: TGTGCCAGCAGCTCGACCGGGACCACTCAAGAGACCCAGTACTTC. Variable domain in full (rest from reference TRBV7-2 and TRBJ2-5): GAGVSQSPSNKVTEKGKDVELRCDPISGHTALYWYRQSLGQGLEFLIYFQGNSAPDKSGLPSDRFSAERTGGSVSTLTIQRTQQEDSAVYLCASSSTGTTQETQYFGPGTRLLVL.

CDR3 protein: CASSPGDNYGYTF. In DNA, the CDR3 is TGTGCCAGCTCACCTGGGGATAACTATGGCTACACCTTC. The V gene is TRBV18, the J gene TRBJ1-2; no reliable D call. The germline V and J ends were trimmed by 3 bases and 1 base, with 6 bases remaining between them. From germline, CDR1 is KGHSH and CDR2 LQKENI. The CDR3 consists of 13 residues.

The rearrangement links TRBV11-2 to TRBJ2-5, with D tentatively TRBD2 (7 bases). The CDR3 length is 15 residues. The germline V and J ends were trimmed by 5 bases and 6 bases, with 19 bases remaining between them. In germline, CDR1 is SGHAT, CDR2 FQNNGV. The CDR3 bases are TGTGCCAGCAGCCCAGGGAGGGGGGACGTGCAGACCCAGTACTTC. It codes for CASSPGRGDVQTQYF.

The chain recombines TRBV19 with TRBJ2-7; TRBD1 matches at 8 bases. The V gene's germline CDR1 is LNHDA and CDR2 SQIVND (reference sequence). J was trimmed by 0 bases and V by 5 bases; bases with no gene match: 0. The CDR3 covers 13 residues. CDR3 residues: CASSQGASYEQYF. The CDR3 bases are TGTGCCAGTAGTCAGGGGGCCTCCTACGAGCAGTACTTC.

CDR3 sequence: CASSQSLQETQYF. The CDR3 region has the DNA TGCGCCAGCAGCCAGAGCCTCCAGGAGACCCAGTACTTC. The chain joins TRBV4-3 to TRBJ2-5; no definite D call. The CDR3 runs 13 residues. From germline, CDR1 is LGHNA and CDR2 YSLEER. The V gene lost 3 bases and the J gene lost 5 bases, with 10 bases spanning the gap.

The chain uses TRBV5-4 and TRBJ2-1; D ambiguous. Germline CDR1 reads SGHNT; CDR2 reads YYREEE (reference sequence). V lost 0 bases to trimming and J lost 8 bases, with 3 bases between them. This CDR3 contains 11 residues. The CDR3 loop is CASSLAHEQFF. The DNA for the CDR3 is TGTGCCAGCAGCTTGGCTCATGAGCAGTTCTTC. Complete variable domain (other parts from reference TRBV5-4 and TRBJ2-1): ETGVTQSPTHLIKTRGQQVTLRCSSQSGHNTVSWYQQALGQGPQFIFQYYREEENGRGNFPPRFSGLQFPNYSSELNVNALELDDSALYLCASSLAHEQFFGPGTRLTVL.

V usage is TRBV10-3 and J usage is TRBJ1-4, with 7 bases matching TRBD1. Losses at the gene ends were 10 bases for V and 6 bases for J; bases not matched to a gene: 11. The CDR3 runs 14 residues. Germline V gene data show CDR1 as ENHRY and CDR2 as SYGVKD. The CDR3 region is CATRGSSSDEKLFF. The CDR3, as DNA: TGTGCCACCAGGGGGTCCTCCTCAGATGAAAAACTGTTTTTT.

A remark on this clone: The junction shows a germline mismatch at one end, possibly a read error. The chain uses TRBV9 and TRBJ1-1, with a tentative D call TRBD1 (5 bases). Germline CDR1 is SGDLS and CDR2 is YYNGEE. CDR3 length: 11 residues. DNA of the CDR3: TGTGCCAGCGGGTTGGGGACTGAGGCTTTCTTT. Translating it yields CASGLGTEAFF.

The chain joins TRBV7-2 to TRBJ2-5, with 8 bases aligning to TRBD2. The CDR3 covers 15 residues. J was trimmed by 9 bases and V by 2 bases; bases with no gene match: 11. Per germline, CDR1 SGHTA and CDR2 FQGNSA. The CDR3, as DNA: TGTGCCAGCAGCTTAATGGCGGGGGGCCTCCTCTCCCAGTACTTC. It encodes CASSLMAGGLLSQYF.

The chain carries TRBV6-6 and TRBJ2-7; D is possibly TRBD1 (6 bases). Between the trimmed V and J ends, which lost 7 bases and 1 base, there was a span of 11 bases. This CDR3 has 13 amino acids. Germline CDR1 is MNHNY and CDR2 is SVGAGI (reference sequence). The CDR3, as DNA: TGTGCCAGCACCCAGCAGGGGTCCTACGAGCAGTACTTC. This sequence encodes CASTQQGSYEQYF.

This rearrangement joins TRBV6-5 to TRBJ1-1; D unresolved. The germline CDR1 and CDR2 sequences are MNHEY and SVGAGI. The CDR3 runs 13 residues. The V and J ends lost 3 bases and 1 base respectively, with 6 bases between them. Here the CDR3 reads CASSYRGNTEAFF. The CDR3 DNA follows: TGTGCCAGCAGTTATCGGGGGAACACTGAAGCTTTCTTT.

V usage is TRBV5-4 and J usage is TRBJ2-1, with TRBD1 matching 9 bases. The junction had 8 bases not matched to a gene; V was cut back by 0 bases and J by 7 bases. Germline CDR1 SGHNT, CDR2 YYREEE (reference sequence). The CDR3 contains 16 residues. CDR3 sequence: CASSLEFSGQGNEQFF. CDR3 bases: TGTGCCAGCAGCTTGGAATTTTCGGGACAGGGAAATGAGCAGTTCTTC.

This clone was recorded only once. This rearrangement joins TRBV7-2 to TRBJ2-7; D might be TRBD2 (6 bases). CDR1 is SGHTA and CDR2 is FQGNSA in the germline V gene. The CDR3 totals 16 residues. Trimming took 5 bases from V and 1 from J, leaving 18 bases between them. CDR3 loop: CASSPFIGGASYEQYF. The CDR3 nucleotides are TGTGCCAGCAGCCCCTTTATAGGCGGGGCTTCCTACGAGCAGTACTTC. Full variable domain (missing parts from reference TRBV7-2 and TRBJ2-7): GAGVSQSPSNKVTEKGKDVELRCDPISGHTALYWYRQSLGQGLEFLIYFQGNSAPDKSGLPSDRFSAERTGGSVSTLTIQRTQQEDSAVYLCASSPFIGGASYEQYFGPGTRLTVT.

This chain connects TRBV28 to TRBJ2-5, with D uncertain. Germline CDR1 and CDR2: MDHEN and SYDVKM. The V end lost 6 bases, the J end lost 7 bases, and 18 bases lay between the germline ends. This CDR3 is 14 amino acids long. This CDR3 reads CASREPSTLGTQYF. DNA of the CDR3: TGTGCCAGCAGGGAACCCTCAACCTTAGGGACCCAGTACTTC.

The rearrangement joins TRBV7-3 to TRBJ1-1; tentative D call: TRBD1 (6 bases). The CDR3 covers 13 residues. V shed 5 bases and J shed 4 bases, with 11 bases lying between them. CDR1 is SGHTA, CDR2 FQGTGA, per germline. The DNA for the CDR3 is TGTGCCAGCAGCCCACAGGGTTCCACTGAAGCTTTCTTT. This gives the protein CASSPQGSTEAFF.

This sequence joins TRBV5-1 and TRBJ2-3; 10 nucleotides line up with TRBD2. V trimming: 7 bases; J trimming: 0 bases; junction bases outside the gene matches: 8. The germline V gene has CDR1 SGHRS and CDR2 YFSETQ. The CDR3 has 16 amino acids. CDR3 sequence (DNA): TGCGCCAGCTGGGTAGCGGGGGGTCTGAGCACAGATACGCAGTATTTT. Amino acid sequence: CASWVAGGLSTDTQYF. Full variable domain (missing parts from reference TRBV5-1 and TRBJ2-3): KAGVTQTPRYLIKTRGQQVTLSCSPISGHRSVSWYQQTPGQGLQFLFEYFSETQRNKGNFPGRFSGRQFSNSRSEMNVSTLELGDSALYLCASWVAGGLSTDTQYFGPGTRLTVL.